A single sample is the source of the 30 T cell receptor beta chains below, sequenced in a study of blood T cell repertoires in COVID-19. Assay: immunoSEQ multiplex PCR; the TCRdb copy retains only in-frame clones and omits some. The sample holds approximately 75,000 clones, around 89% seen once. Source material: peripheral blood. These receptors came from a man aged 60 to 75 with acute or convalescent COVID-19.

This clone was seen only a few times. V and J are TRBV6-6 and TRBJ1-1; no reliable D call. V was cut by 7 bases and J by 1 base, with 7 bases left in between. The CDR3 runs 12 residues. Germline loops: CDR1 MNHNY, CDR2 SVGAGI (reference sequence). This chain's CDR3 is CASKAGNTEAFF. The DNA for the CDR3 is TGTGCCAGCAAGGCAGGGAACACTGAAGCTTTCTTT.

The gene calls are TRBV5-4 and TRBJ1-2; 12 bases fit TRBD1. V was pared by 4 bases and J by 6 bases, with 7 bases of the junction left unmatched. Germline loops: CDR1 SGHNT, CDR2 YYREEE (reference sequence). The CDR3 has 15 amino acids. For the CDR3, the DNA is TGTGCCAGCAGCCCTCCGGGACAGGGGGCTCATGGCTACACCTTC. It translates to CASSPPGQGAHGYTF.

The gene calls are TRBV19 and TRBJ2-7; 7 positions match TRBD2. Germline V lookup: CDR1 LNHDA, CDR2 SQIVND (reference sequence). The junction had 10 bases not matched to a gene; V was cut back by 5 bases and J by 6 bases. The CDR3 spans 14 residues. CDR3 residues: CASSGGRAFSEQYF. As DNA, the CDR3 is TGTGCCAGTAGTGGTGGGAGGGCCTTCTCCGAGCAGTACTTC.

The chain links TRBV6-5 to TRBJ1-5, with D hard to call. The CDR3 is 11 residues long. CDR1 and CDR2 (germline): MNHEY, SVGAGI. Trimming removed 6 bases at V and 6 bases at J, with 6 bases between. The CDR3 reads CASSSVQPQHF. Written as DNA, the CDR3 is TGTGCCAGCAGCTCGGTTCAGCCCCAGCATTTT.

V gene TRBV6-2 or TRBV6-3 combines with J gene TRBJ2-7; 8 bases agree with TRBD1. Per germline, CDR1 MNHEY and CDR2 SVGEGT. Losses at the gene ends were 2 bases for V and 6 bases for J; bases not matched to a gene: 0. This CDR3 contains 12 residues. The CDR3 is CASSYTGGEQYF. In nucleotides, the CDR3 is TGTGCCAGCAGTTACACAGGGGGCGAGCAGTACTTC.

In DNA, the CDR3 is TGCGCCAGCAGCTTCTCATGGGACAGGGCCCCCAACTATGGCTACACCTTC. Amino acid sequence: CASSFSWDRAPNYGYTF. J is TRBJ1-2 and V is TRBV5-1, with 9 bases identical to TRBD1. Germline trimming cut 2 bases from V and 2 bases from J; bases unmatched to any gene: 10. Germline V CDR1 and CDR2: SGHRS, YFSETQ. CDR3 size: 17 residues.

The chain couples TRBV5-1 to TRBJ2-3, with D possibly matching TRBD1 (5 bases). CDR1 SGHRS and CDR2 YFSETQ come from the germline V gene. This CDR3 region has 15 residues. V was trimmed by 5 bases and J by 1 base, leaving 14 bases between them. CDR3 protein: CASSPQGPRTDTQYF. CDR3 sequence (DNA): TGCGCCAGCAGTCCTCAGGGTCCGCGCACAGATACGCAGTATTTT.

The chain is built from TRBV19 and TRBJ2-7, with D tentatively TRBD2 (6 bases). CDR1 and CDR2 (germline): LNHDA, SQIVND (reference sequence). V gave up 6 bases and J gave up 2 bases, with 11 bases separating them. There are 13 residues in the CDR3. The CDR3 DNA reads as TGTGCCAGTAGACCTCCGGGGGCCTACGAGCAGTACTTC. Its protein product is CASRPPGAYEQYF.

The rearrangement uses TRBV13 and TRBJ2-1, with 9 bases that match TRBD2. CDR3 size: 19 residues. Germline CDR1 reads PRHDT; CDR2 reads FYEKMQ (reference sequence). The V gene end was trimmed by 4 bases and the J gene end by 6 bases; junction bases not matched to a gene: 19. The CDR3 coding sequence is TGTGCCAGCAGCTCCCCCTACAGGGAACAGGCTAGCGGGGCCAATGAGCAGTTCTTC. It yields the protein CASSSPYREQASGANEQFF.

Notes on this clone: The junction and the germline gene differ at one end; a read error may be behind it. The V and J genes are TRBV24-1 and TRBJ1-1, with D tentatively TRBD1 (5 bases). The CDR3 extends over 15 amino acids. CDR1 is KGHDR, CDR2 SFDVKD, per germline. Written as DNA, the CDR3 is TGTGCCACCAGTGATTCGGCAGGGCTGAAGACTGAAGCTTTCTTT. Translated, it gives CATSDSAGLKTEAFF.

The V gene is TRBV7-3, the J gene TRBJ2-5, with 8 nucleotides matching TRBD2. The CDR3 consists of 16 residues. CDR1 and CDR2 (germline): SGHTA, FQGTGA. Trimming cost V 0 bases and J 5 bases; bases outside gene matches: 8. The CDR3 protein is CASSLTPRGGGETQYF. CDR3 coding DNA: TGTGCCAGCAGCTTAACCCCTCGGGGGGGCGGTGAGACCCAGTACTTC.

This chain joins TRBV19 and TRBJ1-5; D remains ambiguous. Germline loops: CDR1 LNHDA, CDR2 SQIVND (reference sequence). This CDR3 has 13 amino acids. V lost 7 bases and J lost 5, with 12 bases in between. The CDR3 reads CASMGPGDQPQHF. In nucleotides, the CDR3 is TGTGCCAGTATGGGCCCCGGGGATCAGCCCCAGCATTTT. Full variable domain (missing parts from reference TRBV19 and TRBJ1-5): DGGITQSPKYLFRKEGQNVTLSCEQNLNHDAMYWYRQDPGQGLRLIYYSQIVNDFQKGDIAEGYSVSREKKESFPLTVTSAQKNPTAFYLCASMGPGDQPQHFGDGTRLSIL.

The chain joins TRBV5-1 to TRBJ2-7; 7 positions match TRBD2. V lost 1 base, J lost 3 bases, and 7 bases stayed unmatched. The CDR3 totals 15 residues. CDR1 is SGHRS, CDR2 YFSETQ, per germline. The chain's CDR3 is CASSLTTGTNYEQYF. In DNA form, the CDR3 reads TGCGCCAGCAGCTTGACTACCGGGACTAACTACGAGCAGTACTTC.

V gene TRBV19 combines with J gene TRBJ2-2, with 10 bases fitting TRBD1. Germline trimming cut 9 bases from V and 7 bases from J; bases unmatched to any gene: 14. CDR1 is LNHDA, CDR2 SQIVND, per germline (reference sequence). The CDR3 has 16 amino acids. In DNA form, the CDR3 reads TGTGCCAGAACCGATCGGGACAGGGGATGTAGCGGGGAGCTGTTTTTT. Translating gives CARTDRDRGCSGELFF.

The chain joins TRBV7-2 to TRBJ2-3; TRBD1 is a possible D gene (5 bases). Germline V lookup: CDR1 SGHTA, CDR2 FQGNSA. This CDR3 region has 15 residues. V gave up 2 bases and J gave up 4 bases, with 13 bases separating them. In nucleotides, the CDR3 is TGTGCCAGCAGCTTACGCAGGGTGGAGTCAGATACGCAGTATTTT. Amino acid sequence: CASSLRRVESDTQYF.

The rearrangement joins TRBV29-1 to TRBJ2-3; 7 nucleotides agree with TRBD2. The V gene end was trimmed by 4 bases and the J gene end by 1 base; junction bases not matched to a gene: 17. This CDR3 contains 18 residues. CDR1 and CDR2 (germline): SQVTM, ANQGSEA. The CDR3 DNA sequence: TGCAGCGTTGGAATAGCGGGCCTCCGTCTGGGTGGCACAGATACGCAGTATTTT. Translating it yields CSVGIAGLRLGGTDTQYF.

The rearrangement links TRBV9 to TRBJ2-3; maybe TRBD1 (5 bases). With 2 bases removed from V and 4 bases from J, the gap between germline ends came to 11 bases. CDR3 length: 14 residues. Looked up from germline, CDR1 is SGDLS and CDR2 is YYNGEE. The CDR3 sequence is CASSVPLGPDTQYF. The CDR3 bases are TGTGCCAGCAGCGTCCCATTGGGGCCAGATACGCAGTATTTT.

The genes are TRBV5-5 and TRBJ1-1; D gene unclear. The CDR3 consists of 16 residues. V lost 2 bases and J lost 3, with 17 bases in between. CDR1 and CDR2 (germline): SGHKS, YYEKEE (reference sequence). The CDR3: CASSFATGIGYTEAFF. DNA for the CDR3: TGTGCCAGCAGCTTCGCTACGGGAATTGGGTACACTGAAGCTTTCTTT.

This chain uses TRBV7-8 with TRBJ1-6; 10 nucleotides agree with TRBD1. The CDR3 has 18 residues. V dropped 5 bases and J dropped 3; count of bases not matched to a gene: 10. In germline, CDR1 is SGHVS, CDR2 FQNEAQ. The CDR3 DNA reads TGTGCCAGCAGCCTTAAGGGACAGGGGAGTTTCTATAATTCACCCCTCCACTTT. This gives the protein CASSLKGQGSFYNSPLHF.

The chain recombines TRBV19 with TRBJ2-1, with 8 bases that match TRBD1. Germline values: CDR1 LNHDA, CDR2 SQIVND (reference sequence). There are 14 residues in the CDR3. The junction had 7 bases not matched to a gene; V was cut back by 9 bases and J by 3 bases. The CDR3 sequence: CASTKGQGYNEQFF. CDR3 nucleotide sequence: TGTGCCAGCACCAAAGGACAGGGCTACAATGAGCAGTTCTTC.

The rearrangement joins TRBV3-1 (or the pseudogene TRBV3-2) to TRBJ2-5; D is uncertain. The CDR3 is 12 amino acids. Trimming left V 4 bases short and J 2 bases short, with 5 bases between. Germline CDR1 and CDR2: LGHDT and YNNKEL (reference sequence). CDR3 loop: CASSLLQETQYF. CDR3 nucleotides: TGTGCCAGCAGCCTTTTACAAGAGACCCAGTACTTC.

V usage is TRBV7-2 and J usage is TRBJ2-7; 7 nucleotides match TRBD2. CDR1 SGHTA and CDR2 FQGNSA come from the germline V gene. The J segment lost 3 bases and the V segment lost 5 bases, leaving 7 bases of the junction unmatched. This CDR3 contains 14 residues. The CDR3 DNA sequence: TGTGCCAGCAGCCAGCGGGGTAGGGGCTACGAGCAGTACTTC. Its protein is CASSQRGRGYEQYF.

This chain uses TRBV7-6 with TRBJ2-7; possible D gene TRBD1, 5 bases. This CDR3 spans 15 amino acids. Germline assignment: CDR1 SGHVS and CDR2 FNYEAQ. The V and J ends lost 4 bases and 3 bases respectively, with 16 bases between them. CDR3 sequence: CASSSSSGKVYEQYF. The CDR3 nucleotides are TGTGCCAGCAGCTCCTCCTCAGGGAAGGTCTACGAGCAGTACTTC.

The chain has TRBV19 and TRBJ1-5; D not certain. Trimming stripped 5 bases from V and 2 bases from J, with 13 bases between. The CDR3 length is 15 residues. Germline-derived CDR1 and CDR2 are LNHDA and SQIVND (reference sequence). Here the CDR3 DNA reads TGTGCCAGTAGTCCTCCCATAACACGCAATCAGCCCCAGCATTTT. Protein product: CASSPPITRNQPQHF.

V usage is TRBV19 and J usage is TRBJ2-1, with 10 bases matching TRBD2. The CDR3 has 15 amino acids. The V gene's germline CDR1 is LNHDA and CDR2 SQIVND (reference sequence). Trimming at V came to 2 bases and at J to 5 bases, leaving 3 bases not matched to a gene. The DNA for the CDR3 is TGTGCCAGTAGTATATCTAGCGGGAGACACAATGAGCAGTTCTTC. Translating gives CASSISSGRHNEQFF.

The V and J genes are TRBV5-4 and TRBJ2-7; TRBD1 matches at 8 bases. The CDR3 length is 17 residues. CDR1 and CDR2 (germline): SGHNT, YYREEE (reference sequence). Trimming removed 4 bases from V and 4 bases from J; junction bases left unmatched: 16. CDR3 protein: CASSPYRGSGDRYEQYF. The CDR3, as DNA: TGTGCCAGCAGCCCCTATAGGGGCTCAGGGGACAGGTACGAGCAGTACTTC.

The chain employs TRBV2 and TRBJ1-6; D ambiguous. Germline-derived CDR1 and CDR2 are SNHLY and FYNNEI. The CDR3 has 16 amino acids. V dropped 5 bases and J dropped 0 bases, with 11 bases sitting between them. Here the CDR3 DNA reads TGTGCCAGCAGTACCCGGGGAAGCTCCTATAATTCACCCCTCCACTTT. It encodes CASSTRGSSYNSPLHF.

This rearrangement joins TRBV7-7 to TRBJ2-7; a possible D gene is TRBD2 (5 bases). This CDR3 has 13 residues. Per the germline V gene, CDR1 is SSHAT and CDR2 is FNYEAQ (reference sequence). Trimming removed 3 bases at V and 2 bases at J, with 8 bases between. CDR3 protein: CASSFGLTYEQYF. Here the CDR3 DNA reads TGTGCCAGCAGCTTCGGACTGACCTACGAGCAGTACTTC.

This clone was counted a single time. The chain links TRBV10-1 to TRBJ2-3, with 12 bases matching TRBD2. Germline values: CDR1 WNHNN, CDR2 SYGVQD (reference sequence). The junction had 2 bases not matched to a gene; V was cut back by 2 bases and J by 5 bases. The CDR3 is made up of 15 amino acids. The CDR3 DNA is TGCGCCAGCAGTGAGCGGACTAGCGGGGTAGATACGCAGTATTTT. This translates into CASSERTSGVDTQYF.

V usage is TRBV30 and J usage is TRBJ1-3, with D tentatively TRBD1 (6 bases). V gave up 0 bases and J gave up 5 bases, with 11 bases separating them. In germline, CDR1 is GTSNPN, CDR2 SVGIG (reference sequence). This CDR3 has 14 amino acids. The CDR3 DNA is TGTGCCTGGAGTGTAGGGGACACTAGAAACACCATATATTTT. Amino acids: CAWSVGDTRNTIYF. Based on the CDR3 plus reference TRBV30 and TRBJ1-3, the full variable domain is SQTIHQWPATLVQPVGSPLSLECTVEGTSNPNLYWYRQAAGRGLQLLFYSVGIGQISSEVPQNLSASRPQDRQFILSSKKLLLSDSGFYLCAWSVGDTRNTIYFGEGSWLTVV.